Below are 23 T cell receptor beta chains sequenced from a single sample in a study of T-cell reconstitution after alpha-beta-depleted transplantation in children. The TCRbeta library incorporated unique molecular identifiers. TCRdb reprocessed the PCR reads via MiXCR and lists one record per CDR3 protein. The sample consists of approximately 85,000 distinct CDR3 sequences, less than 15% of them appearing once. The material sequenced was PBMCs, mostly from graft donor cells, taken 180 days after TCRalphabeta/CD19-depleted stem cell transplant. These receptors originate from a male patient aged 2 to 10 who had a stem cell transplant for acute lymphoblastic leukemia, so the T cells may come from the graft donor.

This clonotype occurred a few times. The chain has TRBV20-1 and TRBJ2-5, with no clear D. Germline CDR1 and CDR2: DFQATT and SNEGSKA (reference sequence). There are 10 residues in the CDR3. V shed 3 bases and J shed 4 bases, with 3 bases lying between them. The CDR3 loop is CSASGETQYF. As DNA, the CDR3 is TGCAGTGCTAGCGGAGAGACCCAGTACTTC.

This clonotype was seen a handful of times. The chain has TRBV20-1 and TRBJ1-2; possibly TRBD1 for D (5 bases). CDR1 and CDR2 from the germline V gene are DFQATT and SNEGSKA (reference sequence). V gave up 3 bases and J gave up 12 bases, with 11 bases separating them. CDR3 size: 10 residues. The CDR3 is CSARMRQNTF. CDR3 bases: TGCAGTGCTAGGATGAGACAGAACACCTTC.

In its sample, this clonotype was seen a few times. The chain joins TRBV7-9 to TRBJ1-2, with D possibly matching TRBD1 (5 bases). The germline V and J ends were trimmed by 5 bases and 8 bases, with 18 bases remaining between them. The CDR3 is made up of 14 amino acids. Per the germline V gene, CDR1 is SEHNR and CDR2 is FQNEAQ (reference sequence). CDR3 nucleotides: TGTGCCAGCAGCCCCGAGGGGAGGTCCGGCGGCTACACCTTC. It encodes CASSPEGRSGGYTF.

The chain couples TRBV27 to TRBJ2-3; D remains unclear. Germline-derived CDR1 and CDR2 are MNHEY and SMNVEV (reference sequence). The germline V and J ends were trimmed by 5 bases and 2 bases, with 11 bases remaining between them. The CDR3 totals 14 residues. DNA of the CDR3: TGTGCCAGCAGTCTTTGCAATCACACAGATACGCAGTATTTT. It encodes CASSLCNHTDTQYF.

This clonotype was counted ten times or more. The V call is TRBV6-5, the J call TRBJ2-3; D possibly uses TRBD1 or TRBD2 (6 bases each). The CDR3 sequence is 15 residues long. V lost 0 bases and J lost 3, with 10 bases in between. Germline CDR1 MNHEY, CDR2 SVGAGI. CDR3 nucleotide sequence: TGTGCCAGCAGTTACTCGGGGGGCGAGACAGATACGCAGTATTTT. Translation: CASSYSGGETDTQYF.

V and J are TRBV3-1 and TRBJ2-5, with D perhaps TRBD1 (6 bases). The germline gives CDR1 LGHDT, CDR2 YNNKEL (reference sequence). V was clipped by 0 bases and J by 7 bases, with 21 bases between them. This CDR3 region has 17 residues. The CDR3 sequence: CASSQDRGQTPEGTQYF. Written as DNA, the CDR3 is TGTGCCAGCAGCCAAGATCGCGGACAGACCCCGGAAGGGACCCAGTACTTC.

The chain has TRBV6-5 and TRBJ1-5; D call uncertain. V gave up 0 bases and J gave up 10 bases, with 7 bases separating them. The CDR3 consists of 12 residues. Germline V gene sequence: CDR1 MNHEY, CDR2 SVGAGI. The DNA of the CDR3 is TGTGCCAGCAGTTACTCAAACGGCCCCCAGCATTTT. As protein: CASSYSNGPQHF.

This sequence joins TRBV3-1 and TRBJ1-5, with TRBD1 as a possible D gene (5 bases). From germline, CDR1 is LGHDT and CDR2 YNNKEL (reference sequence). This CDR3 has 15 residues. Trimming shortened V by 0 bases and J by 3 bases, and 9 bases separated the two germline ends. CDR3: CASSQEGLVNQPQHF. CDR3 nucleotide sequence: TGTGCCAGCAGCCAAGAGGGGCTCGTCAATCAGCCCCAGCATTTT.

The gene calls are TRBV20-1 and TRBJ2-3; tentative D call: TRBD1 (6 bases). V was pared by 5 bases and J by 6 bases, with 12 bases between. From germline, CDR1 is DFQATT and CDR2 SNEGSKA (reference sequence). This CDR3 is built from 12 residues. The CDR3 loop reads CSAGQRVDTQYF. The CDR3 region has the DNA TGCAGTGCTGGACAGAGAGTGGATACGCAGTATTTT.

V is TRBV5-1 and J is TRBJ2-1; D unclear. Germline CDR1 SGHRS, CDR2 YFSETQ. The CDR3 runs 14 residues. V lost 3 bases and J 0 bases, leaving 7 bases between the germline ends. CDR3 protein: CASSSLDSYNEQFF. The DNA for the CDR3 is TGCGCCAGCAGCTCTCTAGACTCCTACAATGAGCAGTTCTTC.

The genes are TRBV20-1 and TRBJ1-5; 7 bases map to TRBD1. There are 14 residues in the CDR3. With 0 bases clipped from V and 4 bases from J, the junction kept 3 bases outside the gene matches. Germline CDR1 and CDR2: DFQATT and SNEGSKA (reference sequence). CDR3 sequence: CSARDGQENQPQHF. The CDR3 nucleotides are TGCAGTGCTAGAGATGGACAGGAAAATCAGCCCCAGCATTTT.

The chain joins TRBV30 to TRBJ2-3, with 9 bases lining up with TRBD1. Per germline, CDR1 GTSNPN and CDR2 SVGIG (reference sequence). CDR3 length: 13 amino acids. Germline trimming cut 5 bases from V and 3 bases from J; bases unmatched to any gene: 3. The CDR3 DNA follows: TGTGCCTGGGGGACAGGGTGGACAGATACGCAGTATTTT. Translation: CAWGTGWTDTQYF.

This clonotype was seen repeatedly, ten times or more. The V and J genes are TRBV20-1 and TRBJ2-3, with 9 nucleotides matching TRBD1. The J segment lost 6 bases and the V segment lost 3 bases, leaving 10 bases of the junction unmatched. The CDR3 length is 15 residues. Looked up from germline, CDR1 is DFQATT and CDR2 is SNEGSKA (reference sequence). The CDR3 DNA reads TGCAGTGCTAGTGGGGGGACAGGGAAGGTCGATACGCAGTATTTT. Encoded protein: CSASGGTGKVDTQYF.

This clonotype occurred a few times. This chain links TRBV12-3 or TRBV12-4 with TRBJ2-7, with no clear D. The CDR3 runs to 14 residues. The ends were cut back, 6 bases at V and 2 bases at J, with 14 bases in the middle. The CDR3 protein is CASRPGPRTYEQYF. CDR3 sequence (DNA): TGTGCCAGCAGGCCCGGACCACGGACCTACGAGCAGTACTTC.

In DNA, the CDR3 is TGCAGTTCTCCCCCCTCCTTAGCGGGAGGGGGCAATGAGCAGTTCTTC. Translation: CSSPPSLAGGGNEQFF. V gene TRBV20-1 combines with J gene TRBJ2-1; 11 bases map to TRBD2. The germline V gene has CDR1 DFQATT and CDR2 SNEGSKA (reference sequence). The CDR3 extends over 16 amino acids. Unmatched junction bases numbered 15, after V lost 8 bases and J lost 6 bases.

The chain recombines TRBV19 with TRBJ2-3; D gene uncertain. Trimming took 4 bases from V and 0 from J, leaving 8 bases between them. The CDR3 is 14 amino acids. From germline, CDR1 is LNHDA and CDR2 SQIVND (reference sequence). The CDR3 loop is CASSTGPSTDTQYF. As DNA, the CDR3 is TGTGCCAGTAGTACAGGACCTAGCACAGATACGCAGTATTTT.

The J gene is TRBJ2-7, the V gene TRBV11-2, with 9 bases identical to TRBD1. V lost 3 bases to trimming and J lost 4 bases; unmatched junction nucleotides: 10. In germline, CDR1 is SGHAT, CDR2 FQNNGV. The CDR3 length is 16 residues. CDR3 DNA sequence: TGTGCCAGCAGCTTTTTACGCCGGGACAGGGATTACGAGCAGTACTTC. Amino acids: CASSFLRRDRDYEQYF.

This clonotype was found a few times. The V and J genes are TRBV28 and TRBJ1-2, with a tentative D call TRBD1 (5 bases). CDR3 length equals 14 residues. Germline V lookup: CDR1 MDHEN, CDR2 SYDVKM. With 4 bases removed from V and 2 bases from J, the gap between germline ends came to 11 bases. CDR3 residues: CASSSPGRNYGYTF. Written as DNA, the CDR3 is TGTGCCAGCAGTTCGCCGGGACGGAACTATGGCTACACCTTC.

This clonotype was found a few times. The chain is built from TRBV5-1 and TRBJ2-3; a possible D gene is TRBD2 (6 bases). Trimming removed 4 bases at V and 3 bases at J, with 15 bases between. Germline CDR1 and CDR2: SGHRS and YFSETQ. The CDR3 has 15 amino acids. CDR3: CASSPTGVRTDTQYF. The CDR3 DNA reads TGCGCCAGCAGCCCGACGGGGGTTCGAACAGATACGCAGTATTTT.

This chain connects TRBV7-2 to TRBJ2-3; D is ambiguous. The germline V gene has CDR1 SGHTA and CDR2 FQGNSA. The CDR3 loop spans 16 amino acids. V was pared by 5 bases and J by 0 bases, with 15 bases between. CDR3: CASSRTTRKSTDTQYF. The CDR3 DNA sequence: TGTGCCAGCAGCCGCACGACCCGGAAGAGCACAGATACGCAGTATTTT.

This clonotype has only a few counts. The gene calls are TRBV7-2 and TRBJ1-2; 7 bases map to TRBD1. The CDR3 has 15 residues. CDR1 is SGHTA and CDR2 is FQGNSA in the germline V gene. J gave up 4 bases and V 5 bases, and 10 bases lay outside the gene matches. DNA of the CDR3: TGTGCCAGCAGCCCGGGTTCCAACAGGGGCTATGGCTACACCTTC. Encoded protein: CASSPGSNRGYGYTF.

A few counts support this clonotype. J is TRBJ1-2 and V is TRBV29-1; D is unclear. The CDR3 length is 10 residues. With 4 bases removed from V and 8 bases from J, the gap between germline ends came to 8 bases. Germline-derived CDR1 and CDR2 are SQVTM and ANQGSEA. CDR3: CSVAGNGYTF. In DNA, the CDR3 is TGCAGCGTTGCCGGAAACGGCTACACCTTC.

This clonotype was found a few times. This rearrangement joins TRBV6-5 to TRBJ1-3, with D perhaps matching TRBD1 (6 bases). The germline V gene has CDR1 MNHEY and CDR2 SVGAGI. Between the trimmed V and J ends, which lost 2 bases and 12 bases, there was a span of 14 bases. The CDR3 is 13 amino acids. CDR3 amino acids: CASSYPGAPFIYF. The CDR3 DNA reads TGTGCCAGCAGTTACCCGGGGGCTCCTTTCATATATTTT.